A selection of T cell receptor beta chains follows, all from one sample in a study of blood T cell repertoires in COVID-19. Clones were read by immunoSEQ multiplex PCR, and TCRdb kept only the in-frame ones, dropping some. Among roughly 20,000 clones listed, roughly nine tenths were seen once. Sequencing was performed on peripheral blood. Receptors originate from a human donor in a cohort sampled during active COVID-19. Each CDR3 is given with its conserved first and last residue. The D gene is left open where the match is weak. Some rows mark clone size as missing; the rest say once, few, many or name a class of expanded clone.

clone size,J gene,V gene,D gene,CDR3 DNA,CDR3 protein
.,TRBJ2-1,TRBV9,TRBD2,TGTGCCAGCAGCGGAGGTGGACTAGCGGGGTACAATGAGCAGTTCTTC,CASSGGGLAGYNEQFF
.,TRBJ1-5,TRBV3-1/TRBV3-2,TRBD1,TGTGCCAGCAGCACAGGGGTTGGAAGCAATCAGCCCCAGCATTTT,CASSTGVGSNQPQHF
.,TRBJ2-1,TRBV7-6,TRBD2,TGTGCCAGCAGCGGGGGGGCACTAGCGGGCGTGGGTAGAGGCAATGAGCAGTTCTTC,CASSGGALAGVGRGNEQFF
.,TRBJ2-7,TRBV29-1,TRBD2,TGCAGCGTCCGCGGGGGACCCTACGAGCAGTACTTC,CSVRGGPYEQYF
few,TRBJ2-7,TRBV19,.,TGTGCCAGTAGTACCCCCGGGGAGCAGTACTTC,CASSTPGEQYF
.,TRBJ2-2,TRBV3-1/TRBV3-2,TRBD2,TGTGCCAGCAGCCAACATTTCGACGGGAGGCCGAACACCGGGGAGCTGTTTTTT,CASSQHFDGRPNTGELFF
few,TRBJ1-4,TRBV19,.,TGTGCCAGTAGCATCCTGGCGGAACTGTTTTTT,CASSILAELFF
.,TRBJ2-2,TRBV21-1,.,TGTGCCAGCTGCCCTCGGGGGGCGGCCGGGGAGCTGTTTTTT,CASCPRGAAGELFF
.,TRBJ2-2,TRBV9,.,TGTGCCAGCGGAAAGACTGCGAACACCGGGGAGCTGTTTTTT,CASGKTANTGELFF
.,TRBJ2-5,TRBV28,TRBD2,TGTGCCAGCAGTCCGGGACTAGCGGGAGGGTATCAAGAGACCCAGTACTTC,CASSPGLAGGYQETQYF
.,TRBJ2-7,TRBV9,TRBD2,TGTGCCAGCAGCGCAAGAGGGACTAACTCCTACGAGCAGTACTTC,CASSARGTNSYEQYF
.,TRBJ1-1,TRBV5-5,.,TGTGCCAGCAGCTTGAGGCCGCAGGAGGCTGAAGCTTTCTTT,CASSLRPQEAEAFF
.,TRBJ2-5,TRBV2,TRBD2,TGTGCCAGCAGTGAAAACCTAGCGGATACGCAAGAGACCCAGTACTTC,CASSENLADTQETQYF
.,TRBJ2-3,TRBV25-1,.,TGTGCCAGTGTTTTGGAGGAGGGTACAGATACGCAGTATTTT,CASVLEEGTDTQYF